This record looks at one T cell receptor (beta chain) sequence and its context. Its antigen remains unknown. This CDR3 contains 12 residues. Looked up from germline, CDR1 is KGHSH and CDR2 is LQKENI. Trimming pared 4 bases from V and 12 bases from J, leaving 15 bases between. The data were obtained in a study of cytomegalovirus exposure and HLA in healthy donors. Study-wide findings and caveats: As was reported, the classifier diagnosed cytomegalovirus status with high specificity and sensitivity.

Sequenced by immunoSEQ multiplex PCR; TCRdb stores in-frame clones only, minus some. The table records 200,000 to 250,000 clones, around 90% of them present only once. This chain links TRBV18 with TRBJ1-1; a possible D gene is TRBD1 (6 bases). Material for sequencing was PBMCs. The source of this sequence is a woman younger than 35 in good health and CMV-seropositive. The CDR3 DNA is TGTGCCAGCTCACACGAACAGGGCGCGACTTTCTTT. This sequence encodes CASSHEQGATFF. Combining the CDR3 with reference TRBV18 and TRBJ1-1 gives the whole variable domain NAGVMQNPRHLVRRRGQEARLRCSPMKGHSHVYWYRQLPEEGLKFMVYLQKENIIDESGMPKERFSAEFPKEGPSILRIQQVVRGDSAAYFCASSHEQGATFFGQGTRLTVV.